This is a list of T cell receptor beta chains from one sample in a study of post-analysis software for immune sequencing data. From the PCR reads, TCRdb called clonotypes with MiXCR, one entry per CDR3 protein. The repertoire holds hundreds of thousands of distinct CDR3 sequences, with approximately 57% as singletons. What was sequenced was blood. The receptors stem from a girl aged 10-17 years with multiple sclerosis. Each CDR3 is given with its conserved first and last residue. Clone size is not always given. Where it is, it says once, few, many or a class for expanded clones.

V: TRBV7-7
J: TRBJ2-3
size: NA
CDR3: CASSPFGLAALDTQYF

V: TRBV9
J: NA
size: few
CDR3: CASSVGDRGFNEQYF

V: TRBV6-6
J: TRBJ1-2
size: NA
CDR3: CATQNYAGGQGGYTF

V: TRBV10-3
J: TRBJ2-7
size: few
CDR3: CAISESTGEGAYEQYF

V: TRBV6-5
J: TRBJ1-2
size: NA
CDR3: CASSSGFGQDYGYTF

V: TRBV5-1
J: TRBJ2-3
size: NA
CDR3: CASSLGGFPHTDTQYF

V: TRBV12-3/TRBV12-4
J: TRBJ2-7
size: few
CDR3: CASSSFPRDRAYEQYF

V: TRBV27
J: TRBJ2-4
size: NA
CDR3: CASSLIAGVAKNIQYF

V: TRBV18
J: TRBJ1-2
size: once
CDR3: CASSPDIPPDGYTF

V: TRBV4-1
J: TRBJ2-1
size: NA
CDR3: CASSQPSGRNEQFF

V: TRBV12-3/TRBV12-4
J: TRBJ2-3
size: NA
CDR3: CASSMLTDTQYF

V: TRBV20-1
J: TRBJ2-5
size: few
CDR3: CSTGGYRETQYF

V: TRBV5-1
J: TRBJ2-7
size: NA
CDR3: CASSLGGQRSPYEQYF

V: TRBV25-1
J: TRBJ2-5
size: few
CDR3: CASSEAGFWEQYF

V: TRBV29-1
J: TRBJ2-5
size: NA
CDR3: CSVEEFETQYF

V: TRBV9
J: TRBJ2-7
size: NA
CDR3: CASSPVGGGSYEQYF

V: TRBV7-9
J: TRBJ2-3
size: NA
CDR3: CASSFGQITTDTQYF

V: TRBV20-1
J: NA
size: NA
CDR3: CSARLPGQGIYEQYF

V: TRBV27
J: NA
size: NA
CDR3: CASSLSSLGGNYEQYF

V: TRBV12-3/TRBV12-4
J: TRBJ2-1
size: few
CDR3: CASSLQGAYHEQFF

V: TRBV15
J: TRBJ2-6
size: few
CDR3: CATSRDNSGANVLTF

V: TRBV2
J: TRBJ2-7
size: NA
CDR3: CASKKGSYEQYF

V: TRBV7-2
J: TRBJ1-2
size: NA
CDR3: CASSLRSLATGEAYGYTF

V: TRBV15
J: TRBJ2-5
size: NA
CDR3: CATSRARAETQYF